These 10 T cell receptor beta chains originate from one sample sequenced in a study of OX40 agonist ivuxolimab in advanced cancers. Receptors were amplified or captured by the immunoSEQ multiplex PCR assay. The immuneACCESS repertoire file appears here via TCRdb, limited to in-frame rearrangements. These files lack a portion of the clones; in checked studies, under half of the deficit traces to unresolved V genes, and the cause of the others is not known. This sample comprises around 76,000 clones, 65% to 90% of them detected only once. The leading ten clones occupy 0.9% to 1.4% of the sample. Specimen: CD4+ or CD8+ T cells sorted from blood, collected in a trial of the OX40 agonist ivuxolimab. Receptors were obtained from an adult with an advanced solid tumor such as melanoma, head and neck, liver or kidney cancer.

This chain uses TRBV18 with TRBJ1-1; no clear D. This CDR3 comprises 12 residues. V was clipped by 0 bases and J by 7 bases, with 6 bases between them. Per the germline V gene, CDR1 is KGHSH and CDR2 is LQKENI. CDR3 protein: CASSPPGFEAFF. CDR3 bases: TGTGCCAGCTCACCACCGGGGTTTGAAGCTTTCTTT.

The V call is TRBV7-2, the J call TRBJ1-1; D might be TRBD1 (5 bases). In germline, CDR1 is SGHTA, CDR2 FQGNSA. The CDR3 totals 14 residues. Trimming cost V 4 bases and J 4 bases, with 13 bases left between them. Here the CDR3 DNA reads TGTGCCAGCAGCTCTCTCCGGGACCTCACTGAAGCTTTCTTT. It codes for CASSSLRDLTEAFF. Variable domain in full (rest from reference TRBV7-2 and TRBJ1-1): GAGVSQSPSNKVTEKGKDVELRCDPISGHTALYWYRQSLGQGLEFLIYFQGNSAPDKSGLPSDRFSAERTGGSVSTLTIQRTQQEDSAVYLCASSSLRDLTEAFFGQGTRLTVV.

This clone has more than one count but fewer than ten. The gene calls are TRBV7-8 and TRBJ1-4; 9 bases fit TRBD1. Germline trimming cut 3 bases from V and 8 bases from J; bases unmatched to any gene: 10. Per the germline V gene, CDR1 is SGHVS and CDR2 is FQNEAQ. The CDR3 runs to 16 residues. The DNA of the CDR3 is TGTGCCAGCAGCTTCCAAACAGGGGGCTGGTGGGAAAAACTGTTTTTT. Translating it yields CASSFQTGGWWEKLFF.

This chain connects TRBV19 to TRBJ1-2, with a weak D call TRBD1 (6 bases). Germline V lookup: CDR1 LNHDA, CDR2 SQIVND (reference sequence). V shed 0 bases and J shed 4 bases, with 21 bases lying between them. CDR3 length equals 18 residues. The CDR3 DNA is TGTGCCAGTAGTATAGATGGGTGGGGGACATTCATGGGCTATGGCTACACCTTC. Residues: CASSIDGWGTFMGYGYTF.

V gene TRBV15 combines with J gene TRBJ2-2; D ambiguous. Germline CDR1 and CDR2: LNHNV and YYDKDF (reference sequence). Trimming took off 4 bases at V and 5 bases at J, with 5 bases between the two ends. CDR3 length equals 12 residues. CDR3 residues: CATSIGTGELFF. The CDR3 region has the DNA TGTGCCACCAGCATTGGGACCGGGGAGCTGTTTTTT.

This chain uses TRBV4-2 with TRBJ2-7; unclear D gene. The germline gives CDR1 LGHNA, CDR2 YNFKEQ. This CDR3 spans 14 amino acids. The ends were cut back, 0 bases at V and 3 bases at J, with 9 bases in the middle. The CDR3 DNA sequence: TGTGCCAGCAGCCAAGATAGGACCCTCTACGAGCAGTACTTC. Amino acids: CASSQDRTLYEQYF.

The rearrangement uses TRBV5-1 and TRBJ1-2; D not resolved. The ends were cut back, 4 bases at V and 2 bases at J, with 24 bases in the middle. Germline V gene data show CDR1 as SGHRS and CDR2 as YFSETQ. This CDR3 region has 18 residues. The CDR3 region has the DNA TGCGCCAGCAGCCGGGCGGGAGCCCAAACGGCCAAAAACTATGGCTACACCTTC. Translating gives CASSRAGAQTAKNYGYTF.

The J gene is TRBJ2-3, the V gene TRBV11-3; D unresolved. Germline CDR1 and CDR2: SGHNT and YENEEA. Trimming left V 1 base short and J 4 bases short, with 6 bases between. There are 13 residues in the CDR3. The CDR3 bases are TGTGCCAGCAGCTTAGGGGCGTCAGATACGCAGTATTTT. This encodes CASSLGASDTQYF.

The CDR3 DNA follows: TGTGCCAGGTCACCGGGACAGCTAAACAATGAGCAGTTCTTC. Encoded protein: CARSPGQLNNEQFF. V usage is TRBV6-4 and J usage is TRBJ2-1, with TRBD1 identical over 7 bases. Germline loops: CDR1 MRHNA, CDR2 SNTAGT. This CDR3 is 14 amino acids long. Losses at the gene ends were 9 bases for V and 5 bases for J; bases not matched to a gene: 10.

This rearrangement joins TRBV7-9 to TRBJ1-2; D is uncertain. Looked up from germline, CDR1 is SEHNR and CDR2 is FQNEAQ (reference sequence). The CDR3 is 13 residues long. Trimming cost V 1 base and J 10 bases, with 13 bases left between them. In nucleotides, the CDR3 is TGTGCCAGCAGCTTAGTTCCAGAGACTTACTACACCTTC. Amino acid sequence: CASSLVPETYYTF.